These 14 T cell receptor beta chains share one sample of origin, sequenced in a study of OX40 agonist ivuxolimab in advanced cancers. Library preparation used the immunoSEQ multiplex PCR assay. This is the immuneACCESS table as TCRdb keeps it, with only in-frame sequences that have V and J called. A part of the clones is gone; compared with another copy, unresolved V genes explain less than half, and the rest is unexplained. For this sample there are roughly 87,000 clones; about nine tenths appear just once. Over 0.65% of the sample is in the top ten clones. The sample here was CD4+ or CD8+ T cells sorted from blood, taken in a trial of the OX40 agonist ivuxolimab. These receptors were obtained from an adult with an advanced solid tumor such as melanoma, head and neck, liver or kidney cancer.

This chain joins TRBV2 and TRBJ2-1; D is unclear. Trimming cost V 6 bases and J 4 bases, with 4 bases left between them. There are 11 residues in the CDR3. CDR1 and CDR2 from the germline V gene are SNHLY and FYNNEI. CDR3 DNA sequence: TGTGCCAGCAGGGGGTACAATGAGCAGTTCTTC. It yields the protein CASRGYNEQFF.

The rearrangement joins TRBV7-9 to TRBJ2-7; 7 bases fit TRBD1. This CDR3 spans 13 amino acids. The V gene's germline CDR1 is SEHNR and CDR2 FQNEAQ (reference sequence). V was clipped by 5 bases and J by 4 bases; unmatched bases: 5. The CDR3 coding sequence is TGTGCCAGCAGCCGAGGGACAGAGTACGAGCAGTACTTC. The encoded protein is CASSRGTEYEQYF.

The chain recombines TRBV11-2 with TRBJ2-7; 9 positions agree with TRBD2. J was trimmed by 6 bases and V by 5 bases; bases with no gene match: 14. The CDR3 runs to 16 residues. From germline, CDR1 is SGHAT and CDR2 FQNNGV. CDR3 in DNA: TGTGCCAGCAGCCTGGTGGGCGGGAGGGCCAAGGGCGAGCAGTACTTC. Translation: CASSLVGGRAKGEQYF.

V and J are TRBV7-2 and TRBJ1-3, with D tentatively TRBD1 (5 bases). CDR3 size: 13 residues. Deletions cut 8 bases from V and 4 bases from J, with 12 bases between. From germline, CDR1 is SGHTA and CDR2 FQGNSA. CDR3 nucleotide sequence: TGTGCCAGCGGAGGGGTTGGGGGAAACACCATATATTTT. It translates to CASGGVGGNTIYF.

V is TRBV5-1 and J is TRBJ2-3, with TRBD2 identical over 7 bases. The CDR3 spans 15 residues. Trimming removed 0 bases from V and 4 bases from J; junction bases left unmatched: 5. Germline loops: CDR1 SGHRS, CDR2 YFSETQ. The CDR3 DNA sequence: TGCGCCAGCAGCTTGGCCGGAGCGGGGTCAGATACGCAGTATTTT. Its translation: CASSLAGAGSDTQYF.

The J gene is TRBJ1-1, the V gene TRBV7-9; D perhaps matches TRBD1 (5 bases). V was trimmed by 1 base and J by 4 bases, leaving 13 bases between them. CDR3 length: 15 amino acids. Germline assignment: CDR1 SEHNR and CDR2 FQNEAQ (reference sequence). CDR3 sequence: CASSLGGGAGTEAFF. The CDR3, as DNA: TGTGCCAGCAGCTTAGGAGGAGGGGCGGGCACTGAAGCTTTCTTT.

The chain employs TRBV6-1 and TRBJ1-1; no reliable D call. CDR1 and CDR2 from the germline V gene are MNHNS and SASEGT. The CDR3 spans 14 residues. V was clipped by 7 bases and J by 0 bases, with 12 bases between them. The CDR3 here is CASNDPPLNTEAFF. The CDR3 coding sequence is TGTGCCAGCAACGACCCACCCTTGAACACTGAAGCTTTCTTT.

This clone was seen just once. The chain recombines TRBV11-1 with TRBJ2-7; 9 positions match TRBD2. With 0 bases clipped from V and 2 bases from J, the junction kept 5 bases outside the gene matches. There are 16 residues in the CDR3. Germline V gives CDR1 SGHAT, CDR2 FQDESV (reference sequence). For the CDR3, the DNA is TGTGCCAGCAGCTTAGCGAGCGGGGGGCCTACCTACGAGCAGTACTTC. It translates to CASSLASGGPTYEQYF.

The chain carries TRBV19 and TRBJ2-5; 7 nucleotides align to TRBD2. The germline CDR1 and CDR2 sequences are LNHDA and SQIVND (reference sequence). Trimming removed 3 bases from V and 4 bases from J; junction bases left unmatched: 8. The CDR3 length is 15 residues. CDR3 sequence reads: CASSIGLGRGETQYF. CDR3 nucleotide sequence: TGTGCCAGTAGTATTGGACTAGGGAGGGGAGAGACCCAGTACTTC. The full variable domain, completed using reference TRBV19 and TRBJ2-5, is DGGITQSPKYLFRKEGQNVTLSCEQNLNHDAMYWYRQDPGQGLRLIYYSQIVNDFQKGDIAEGYSVSREKKESFPLTVTSAQKNPTAFYLCASSIGLGRGETQYFGPGTRLLVL.

The chain uses TRBV18 and TRBJ2-1; 11 bases align to TRBD2. CDR3 length: 17 residues. The ends lost 5 bases at V and 0 bases at J; junction bases unmatched: 6. CDR1 is KGHSH, CDR2 LQKENI, per germline. CDR3 bases: TGTGCCAGCTCAGCGGGACTAGCGGCTAGCTCCTACAATGAGCAGTTCTTC. Residues: CASSAGLAASSYNEQFF.

A single count supports this clone. The V gene is TRBV4-3, the J gene TRBJ2-1, with TRBD1 matching over 8 bases. The length of the CDR3 is 16 residues. The junction had 10 bases not matched to a gene; V was cut back by 4 bases and J by 5 bases. Germline V CDR1 and CDR2: LGHNA, YSLEER. The CDR3 here is CASSLGSGQGHNEQFF. CDR3 sequence (DNA): TGCGCCAGCAGCCTAGGCTCCGGACAGGGACACAATGAGCAGTTCTTC.

This chain joins TRBV7-8 and TRBJ1-5; no reliable D call. Trimming cost V 2 bases and J 3 bases, with 2 bases left between them. The CDR3 loop spans 12 amino acids. Germline CDR1 reads SGHVS; CDR2 reads FQNEAQ. CDR3 sequence reads: CASSLNNQPQHF. CDR3 in DNA: TGTGCCAGCAGCTTAAACAATCAGCCCCAGCATTTT.

The rearrangement joins TRBV5-1 to TRBJ1-4, with D perhaps TRBD1 (5 bases). Germline CDR1 and CDR2: SGHRS and YFSETQ. V was shortened by 6 bases and J by 0 bases, with 12 bases between the two germline ends. This CDR3 is built from 15 residues. The CDR3 sequence: CASTAGGATNEKLFF. The DNA for the CDR3 is TGCGCCAGCACGGCCGGGGGAGCAACTAATGAAAAACTGTTTTTT.

The chain couples TRBV5-4 to TRBJ2-5; 9 nucleotides agree with TRBD2. The CDR3 has 16 amino acids. The junction had 10 bases not matched to a gene; V was cut back by 1 base and J by 6 bases. Germline CDR1 SGHNT, CDR2 YYREEE (reference sequence). CDR3 residues: CASSLFGGGAPKTQYF. In DNA, the CDR3 is TGTGCCAGCAGCTTGTTTGGCGGGGGGGCACCCAAGACCCAGTACTTC.